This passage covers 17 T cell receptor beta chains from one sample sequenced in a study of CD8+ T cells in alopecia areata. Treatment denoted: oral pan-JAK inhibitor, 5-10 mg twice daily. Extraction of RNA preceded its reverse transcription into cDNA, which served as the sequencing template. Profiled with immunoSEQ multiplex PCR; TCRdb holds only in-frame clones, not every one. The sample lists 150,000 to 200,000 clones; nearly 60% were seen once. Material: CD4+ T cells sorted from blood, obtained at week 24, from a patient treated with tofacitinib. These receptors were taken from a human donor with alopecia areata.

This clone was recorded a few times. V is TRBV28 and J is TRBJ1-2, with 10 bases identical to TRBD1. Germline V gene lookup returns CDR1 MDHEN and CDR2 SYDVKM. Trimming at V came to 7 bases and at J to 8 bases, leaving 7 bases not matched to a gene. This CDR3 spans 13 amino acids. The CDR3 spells CASTTGGEAGYTF. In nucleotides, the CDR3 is TGTGCCAGCACGACAGGGGGCGAGGCGGGCTACACCTTC.

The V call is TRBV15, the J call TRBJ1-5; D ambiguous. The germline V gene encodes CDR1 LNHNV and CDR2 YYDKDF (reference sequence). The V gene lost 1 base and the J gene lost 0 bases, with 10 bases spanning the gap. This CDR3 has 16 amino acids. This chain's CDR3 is CATSRGHKYSNQPQHF. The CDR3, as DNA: TGTGCCACCAGCAGAGGACACAAGTATAGCAATCAGCCCCAGCATTTT.

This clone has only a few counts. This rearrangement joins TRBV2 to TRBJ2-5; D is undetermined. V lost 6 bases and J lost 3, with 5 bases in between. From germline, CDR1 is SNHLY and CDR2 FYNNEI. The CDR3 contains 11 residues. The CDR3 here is CASSAEETQYF. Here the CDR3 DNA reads TGTGCCAGCAGCGCTGAAGAGACCCAGTACTTC.

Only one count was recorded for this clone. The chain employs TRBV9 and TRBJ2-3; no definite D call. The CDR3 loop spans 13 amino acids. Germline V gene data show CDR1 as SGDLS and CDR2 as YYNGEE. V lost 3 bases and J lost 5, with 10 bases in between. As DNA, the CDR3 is TGTGCCAGCAGCGCCCCCGTGCTAGATACGCAGTATTTT. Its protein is CASSAPVLDTQYF.

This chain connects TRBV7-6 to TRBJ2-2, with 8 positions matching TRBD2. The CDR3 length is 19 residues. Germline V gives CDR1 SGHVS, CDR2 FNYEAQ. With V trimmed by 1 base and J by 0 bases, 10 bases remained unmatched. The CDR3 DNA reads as TGTGCCAGCAGCTTAGTTAGGGCTAGCGGGCGATCGAACACCGGGGAGCTGTTTTTT. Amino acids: CASSLVRASGRSNTGELFF.

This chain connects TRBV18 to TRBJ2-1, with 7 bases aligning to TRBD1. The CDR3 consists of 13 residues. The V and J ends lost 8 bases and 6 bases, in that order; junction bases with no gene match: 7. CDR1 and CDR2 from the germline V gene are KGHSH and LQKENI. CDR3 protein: CASARQGGNEQFF. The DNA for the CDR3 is TGTGCCAGCGCCCGACAGGGTGGCAATGAGCAGTTCTTC.

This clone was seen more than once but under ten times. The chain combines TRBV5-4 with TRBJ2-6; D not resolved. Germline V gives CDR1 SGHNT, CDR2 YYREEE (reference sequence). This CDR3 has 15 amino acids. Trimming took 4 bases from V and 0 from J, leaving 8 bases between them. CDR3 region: CASSAYYSGANVLTF. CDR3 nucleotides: TGTGCCAGCAGCGCATATTACTCTGGGGCCAACGTCCTGACTTTC.

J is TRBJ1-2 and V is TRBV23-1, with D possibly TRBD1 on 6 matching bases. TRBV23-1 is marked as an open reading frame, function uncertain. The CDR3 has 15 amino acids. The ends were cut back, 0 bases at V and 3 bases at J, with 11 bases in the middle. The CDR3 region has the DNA TGCGCCAGCAGTCAATCCAACGGACAGCACTATGGCTACACCTTC. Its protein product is CASSQSNGQHYGYTF.

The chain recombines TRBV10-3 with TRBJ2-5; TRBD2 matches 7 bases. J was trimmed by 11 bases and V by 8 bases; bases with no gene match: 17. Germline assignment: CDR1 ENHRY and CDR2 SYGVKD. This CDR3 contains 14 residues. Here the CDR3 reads CAIARGRGLPEQYF. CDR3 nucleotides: TGTGCCATCGCCCGAGGGAGGGGACTACCGGAGCAGTACTTC.

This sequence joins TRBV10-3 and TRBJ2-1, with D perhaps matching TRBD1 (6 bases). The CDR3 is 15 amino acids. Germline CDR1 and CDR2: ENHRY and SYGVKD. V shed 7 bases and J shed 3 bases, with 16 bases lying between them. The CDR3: CAIKGEQAGYNEQFF. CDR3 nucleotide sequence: TGTGCCATCAAGGGGGAACAGGCGGGCTACAATGAGCAGTTCTTC.

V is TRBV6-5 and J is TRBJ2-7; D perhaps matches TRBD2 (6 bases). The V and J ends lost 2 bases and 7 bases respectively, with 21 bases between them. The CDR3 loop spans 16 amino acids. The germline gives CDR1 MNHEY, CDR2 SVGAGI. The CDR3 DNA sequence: TGTGCCAGCAGTTACGCTCGGGACTCTAAGGGGTATGAGCAGTACTTC. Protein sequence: CASSYARDSKGYEQYF.

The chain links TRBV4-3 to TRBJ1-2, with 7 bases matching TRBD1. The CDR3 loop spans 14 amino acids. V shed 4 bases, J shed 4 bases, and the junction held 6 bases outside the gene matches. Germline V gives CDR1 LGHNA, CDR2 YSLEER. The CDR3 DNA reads TGCGCCAGCAGCCCGACAGGGAGTATCTATGGCTACACCTTC. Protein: CASSPTGSIYGYTF.

In nucleotides, the CDR3 is TGCGCCAGCAGCCAAGATCCGCACAATGAGCAGTTCTTC. Amino acids: CASSQDPHNEQFF. The gene calls are TRBV4-1 and TRBJ2-1; no reliable D call. Trimming pared 0 bases from V and 5 bases from J, leaving 5 bases between. Germline CDR1 MGHRA, CDR2 YSYEKL. This CDR3 is built from 13 residues.

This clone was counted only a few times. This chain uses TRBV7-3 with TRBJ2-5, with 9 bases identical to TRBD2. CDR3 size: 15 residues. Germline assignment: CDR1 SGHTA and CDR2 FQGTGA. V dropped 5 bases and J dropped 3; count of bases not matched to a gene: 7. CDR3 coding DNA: TGTGCCAGCAGCCCGGGACTAGCACTAAAAGAGACCCAGTACTTC. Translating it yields CASSPGLALKETQYF.

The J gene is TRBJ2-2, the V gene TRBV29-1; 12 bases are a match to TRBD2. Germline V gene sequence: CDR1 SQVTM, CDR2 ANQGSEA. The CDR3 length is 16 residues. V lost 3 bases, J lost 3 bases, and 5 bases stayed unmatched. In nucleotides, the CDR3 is TGCAGCGTTGATAAGCTAGCGGGGGGGTACACCGGGGAGCTGTTTTTT. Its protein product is CSVDKLAGGYTGELFF.

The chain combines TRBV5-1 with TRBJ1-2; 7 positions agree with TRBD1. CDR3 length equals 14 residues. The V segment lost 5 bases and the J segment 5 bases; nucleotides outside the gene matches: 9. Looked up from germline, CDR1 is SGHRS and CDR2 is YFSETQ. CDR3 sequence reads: CASSPGQNLYGYTF. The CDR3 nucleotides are TGCGCCAGCAGTCCGGGACAGAACCTGTATGGCTACACCTTC. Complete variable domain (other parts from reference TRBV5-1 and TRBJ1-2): KAGVTQTPRYLIKTRGQQVTLSCSPISGHRSVSWYQQTPGQGLQFLFEYFSETQRNKGNFPGRFSGRQFSNSRSEMNVSTLELGDSALYLCASSPGQNLYGYTFGSGTRLTVV.

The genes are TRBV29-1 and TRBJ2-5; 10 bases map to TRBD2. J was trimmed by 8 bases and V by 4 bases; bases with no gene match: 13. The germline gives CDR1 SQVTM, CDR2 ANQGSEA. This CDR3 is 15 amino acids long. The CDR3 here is CSVGDLAGAWGTQYF. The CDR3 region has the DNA TGCAGCGTTGGGGACCTAGCGGGGGCCTGGGGCACCCAGTACTTC.